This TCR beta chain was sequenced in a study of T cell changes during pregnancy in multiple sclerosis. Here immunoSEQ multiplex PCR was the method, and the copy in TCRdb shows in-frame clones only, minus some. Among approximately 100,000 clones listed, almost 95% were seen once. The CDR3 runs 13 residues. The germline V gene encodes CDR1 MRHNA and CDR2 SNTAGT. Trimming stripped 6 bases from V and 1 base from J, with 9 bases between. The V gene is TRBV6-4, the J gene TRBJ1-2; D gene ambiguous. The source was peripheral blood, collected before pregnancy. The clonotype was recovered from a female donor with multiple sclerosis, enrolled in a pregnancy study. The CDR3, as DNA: TGTGCCAGCAGCCCAGGTGTTAACTATGGCTACACCTTC. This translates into CASSPGVNYGYTF.